A selection of T cell receptor beta chains follows, all from one sample in a study of T-cell memory formation after mild COVID-19. TCRdb redid the calling of the 5' RACE reads with MiXCR, one entry per CDR3 protein. The sample holds a few hundred thousand distinct CDR3 sequences, 15% to 20% seen once. Sequenced sample: PBMCs or a T cell subset sorted from them (not recorded which). These receptors all stem from a man aged 18 to 35 who had mild COVID-19 (a few samples of this study predate the infection). Cell type and time point are not known. Each CDR3 is given with its conserved first and last residue. D genes are given only for firm matches. Clone sizes are given selectively: once, few, many, or a class where the clone is expanded.

abundance	j_gene	d_gene	v_gene	CDR3aa	CDR3nt
-	TRBJ2-1	-	TRBV20-1	CSARVGPVNEQFF	TGCAGTGCTAGGGTCGGGCCCGTCAATGAGCAGTTCTTC
few	TRBJ2-5	TRBD2	TRBV19	CASSNGAGGRETQYF	TGTGCCAGTAGTAACGGAGCGGGGGGTCGGGAGACCCAGTACTTC
-	TRBJ1-1	-	TRBV2	CASSLDKNTEAFF	TGTGCCAGCAGTTTGGATAAGAACACTGAAGCTTTCTTT
few	TRBJ2-3	-	TRBV18	CASSPASGARDTQYF	TGTGCCAGCTCACCCGCGAGTGGGGCTCGGGATACGCAGTATTTT
-	TRBJ2-5	TRBD2	TRBV11-2	CASSLDPWVLAGSETQYF	TGTGCCAGCAGCTTAGATCCCTGGGTACTAGCGGGGTCTGAGACCCAGTACTTC
many	TRBJ2-5	TRBD1	TRBV4-3	CASSQPGQKETQYF	TGCGCCAGCAGCCAGCCGGGACAGAAAGAGACCCAGTACTTC
few	TRBJ2-3	-	TRBV7-2	CASRAASLPYTDTQYF	TGTGCCAGCAGGGCGGCTAGCCTTCCGTACACAGATACGCAGTATTTT
-	TRBJ1-1	-	TRBV28	CASSAAHLSGVTEAFF	TGTGCCAGCAGTGCAGCTCATCTCTCTGGAGTGACTGAAGCTTTCTTT
many	TRBJ2-1	TRBD1	TRBV12-5	CASGSGTGINEQFF	TGTGCTAGTGGTTCAGGGACAGGTATAAATGAGCAGTTCTTC
-	TRBJ1-1	-	TRBV12-3/TRBV12-4	CASSPTDSMNTEAFF	TGTGCCAGCAGCCCGACGGACAGTATGAACACTGAAGCTTTCTTT
-	TRBJ2-7	TRBD2	TRBV3-1	CASSQPSGTSGNNEQYF	TGTGCCAGCAGCCAACCTTCCGGGACTAGCGGGAACAATGAGCAGTACTTC
-	TRBJ1-6	-	TRBV20-1	CSARYPPGAGDSPLHF	TGCAGTGCACGGTATCCCCCGGGTGCAGGGGATTCACCCCTCCACTTT
-	TRBJ2-7	-	TRBV7-6	CASSLGVLGSYEQYF	TGTGCCAGCAGCTTAGGAGTTCTGGGATCCTACGAGCAGTACTTC
many	TRBJ1-3	-	TRBV15	CATSRTVAVGNTIYF	TGTGCCACCAGCAGAACAGTGGCAGTAGGGAACACCATATATTTT
many	TRBJ2-3	TRBD1	TRBV4-3	CASSQVSGGADTQYF	TGCGCCAGCAGCCAAGTGTCAGGGGGCGCAGATACGCAGTATTTT
few	TRBJ2-2	-	TRBV2	CASSLSDSGTGELFF	TGTGCCAGCAGTCTTAGCGATTCGGGCACCGGGGAGCTGTTTTTT
few	TRBJ1-1	-	TRBV10-3	CAIRQGPMGTEAFF	TGTGCCATCAGACAAGGGCCCATGGGGACTGAAGCTTTCTTT
-	TRBJ1-1	TRBD1	TRBV20-1	CSAGDRERTEAFF	TGCAGTGCTGGGGACAGGGAACGCACTGAAGCTTTCTTT
few	TRBJ1-1	-	TRBV29-1	CSVEDLGRESYEAFF	TGCAGCGTTGAAGATCTTGGCAGAGAATCCTATGAAGCTTTCTTT
few	TRBJ1-1	-	TRBV3-1	CASSQLLGGPEAFF	TGTGCCAGCAGCCAACTGTTAGGAGGCCCTGAAGCTTTCTTT
-	TRBJ1-2	-	TRBV10-3	CAISESTTLNNYGYTF	TGTGCCATCAGTGAGTCGACAACTCTAAATAACTATGGCTACACCTTC
-	TRBJ2-1	-	TRBV7-9	CASSLELVSYNEQFF	TGTGCCAGCAGCTTAGAACTAGTATCTTACAATGAGCAGTTCTTC
-	TRBJ1-1	TRBD1	TRBV3-1	CASSQVVTGLEAFF	TGTGCCAGCAGCCAAGTAGTGACAGGGCTAGAAGCTTTCTTT
few	TRBJ2-1	-	TRBV4-1	CASSQAADRFGNEQFF	TGCGCCAGCAGCCAGGCCGCCGACAGGTTCGGAAATGAGCAGTTCTTC
-	TRBJ2-5	TRBD1	TRBV15	CATSRAGQSPGTQYF	TGTGCCACCAGCAGAGCGGGACAGTCCCCGGGGACCCAGTACTTC
-	TRBJ2-7	-	TRBV20-1	CSARVGLYEQYF	TGCAGTGCTAGAGTTGGACTCTACGAGCAGTACTTC
few	TRBJ1-5	-	TRBV6-2/TRBV6-3	CASSYSGHTQHF	TGTGCCAGCAGTTACTCTGGGCATACCCAGCATTTT
-	TRBJ2-3	TRBD1	TRBV2	CASSRLRDRAVTDTQYF	TGTGCCAGCAGCCGACTCCGAGACAGGGCAGTCACAGATACGCAGTATTTT
-	TRBJ2-1	TRBD2	TRBV6-5	CASSLIPSGGSHEQFF	TGTGCCAGCAGTTTGATTCCTAGCGGGGGGAGCCATGAGCAGTTCTTC
-	TRBJ2-4	TRBD1	TRBV7-8	CASSPTTDRVQYF	TGTGCCAGCAGCCCGACCACTGACAGGGTCCAGTACTTC
-	TRBJ1-6	TRBD1	TRBV9	CASGQGLLDSPLHF	TGTGCCAGCGGACAGGGGTTATTGGATTCACCCCTCCACTTT
-	TRBJ1-4	-	TRBV12-3/TRBV12-4	CASTRGSVNEKLFF	TGTGCCAGCACCCGGGGGTCCGTAAATGAAAAACTGTTTTTT
once	TRBJ2-2	-	TRBV19	CASSAQGDTGELFF	TGTGCCAGTAGTGCACAGGGAGACACCGGGGAGCTGTTTTTT
-	TRBJ2-2	-	TRBV7-2	CASSFIWGANTGELFF	TGTGCCAGCAGCTTTATTTGGGGCGCGAACACCGGGGAGCTGTTTTTT
-	TRBJ2-3	-	TRBV7-2	CASSPRRGATDTQYF	TGTGCCAGCAGCCCCAGGAGAGGGGCCACAGATACGCAGTATTTT
-	TRBJ1-6	-	TRBV19	CASSISGARNSPLHF	TGTGCCAGTAGTATATCGGGGGCTAGAAATTCACCCCTCCACTTT
-	TRBJ2-4	-	TRBV20-1	CSARERNRNIQYF	TGCAGTGCTAGGGAACGGAACAGGAACATTCAGTACTTC
few	TRBJ1-1	-	TRBV19	CASSMSQGGNTEAFF	TGTGCCAGTAGTATGAGTCAGGGAGGGAACACTGAAGCTTTCTTT
few	TRBJ2-2	TRBD2	TRBV6-1	CASRLAGASGAGELFF	TGTGCCAGCAGACTAGCGGGGGCCAGCGGGGCCGGGGAGCTGTTTTTT
many	TRBJ2-5	TRBD1	TRBV5-1	CASSGDSQETQYF	TGCGCCAGCAGCGGGGACAGTCAAGAGACCCAGTACTTC
-	TRBJ1-1	-	TRBV20-1	CSAPRGGLTNTEAFF	TGCAGTGCGCCTCGAGGGGGATTAACCAACACTGAAGCTTTCTTT
-	TRBJ1-4	-	TRBV2	CASSEGLGGGLFF	TGTGCCAGCAGTGAAGGCCTTGGGGGGGGGCTGTTTTTT
many	TRBJ1-2	-	TRBV29-1	CSVYLNYGYTF	TGCAGCGTTTATCTGAACTATGGCTACACCTTC
-	TRBJ2-1	-	TRBV20-1	CSASRVPGVYNEQFF	TGCAGTGCTAGCAGGGTCCCAGGAGTCTACAATGAGCAGTTCTTC
many	TRBJ2-3	-	TRBV4-3	CASSQDPSRADTQYF	TGCGCCAGCAGCCAAGATCCCTCTAGAGCAGATACGCAGTATTTT
once	TRBJ2-1	-	TRBV20-1	CSARDLAAGKYNEQFF	TGCAGTGCTAGAGATCTGGCGGCGGGGAAATACAATGAGCAGTTCTTC
few	TRBJ2-7	-	TRBV5-6	CASSLVYHEQYF	TGTGCCAGCAGCTTGGTTTACCACGAGCAGTACTTC
-	TRBJ2-5	-	TRBV6-2/TRBV6-3	CAGRGGNGKTQYF	TGTGCCGGTCGAGGGGGGAACGGGAAGACCCAGTACTTC